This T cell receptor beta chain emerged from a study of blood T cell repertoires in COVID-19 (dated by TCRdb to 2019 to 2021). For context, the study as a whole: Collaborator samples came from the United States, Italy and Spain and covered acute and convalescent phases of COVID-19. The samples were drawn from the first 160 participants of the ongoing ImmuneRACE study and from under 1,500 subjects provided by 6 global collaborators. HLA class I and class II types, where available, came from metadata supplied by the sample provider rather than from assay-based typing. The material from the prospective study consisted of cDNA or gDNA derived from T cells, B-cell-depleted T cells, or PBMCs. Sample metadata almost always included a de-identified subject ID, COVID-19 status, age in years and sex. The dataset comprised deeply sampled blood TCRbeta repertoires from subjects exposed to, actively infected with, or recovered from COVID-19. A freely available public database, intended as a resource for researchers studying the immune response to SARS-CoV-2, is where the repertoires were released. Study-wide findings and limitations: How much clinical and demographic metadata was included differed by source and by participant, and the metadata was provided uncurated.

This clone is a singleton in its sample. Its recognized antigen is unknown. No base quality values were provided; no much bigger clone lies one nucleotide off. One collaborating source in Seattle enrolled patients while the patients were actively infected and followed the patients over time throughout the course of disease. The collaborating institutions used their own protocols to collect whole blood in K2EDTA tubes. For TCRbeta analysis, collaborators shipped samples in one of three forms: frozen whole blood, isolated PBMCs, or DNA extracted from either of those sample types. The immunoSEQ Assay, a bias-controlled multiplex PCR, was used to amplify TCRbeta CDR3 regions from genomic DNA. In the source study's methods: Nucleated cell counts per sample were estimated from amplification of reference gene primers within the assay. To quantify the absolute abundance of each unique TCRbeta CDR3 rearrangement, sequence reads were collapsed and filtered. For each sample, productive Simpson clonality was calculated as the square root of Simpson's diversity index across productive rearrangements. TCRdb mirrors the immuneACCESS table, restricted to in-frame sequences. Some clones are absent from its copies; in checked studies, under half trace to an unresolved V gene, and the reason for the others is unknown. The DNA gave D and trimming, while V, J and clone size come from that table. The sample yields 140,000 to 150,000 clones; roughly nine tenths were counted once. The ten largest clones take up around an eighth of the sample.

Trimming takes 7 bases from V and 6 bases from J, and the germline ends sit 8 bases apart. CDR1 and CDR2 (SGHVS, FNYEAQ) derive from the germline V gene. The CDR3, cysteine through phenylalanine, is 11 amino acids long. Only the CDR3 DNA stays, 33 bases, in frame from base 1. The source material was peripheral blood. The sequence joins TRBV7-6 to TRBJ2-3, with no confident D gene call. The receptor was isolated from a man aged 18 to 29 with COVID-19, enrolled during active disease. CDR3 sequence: CASTPRDTQYF. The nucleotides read TGTGCCAGCACTCCACGGGATACGCAGTATTTT. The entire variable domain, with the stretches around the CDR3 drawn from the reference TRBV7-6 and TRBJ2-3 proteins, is GAGVSQSPRYKVTKRGQDVALRCDPISGHVSLYWYRQALGQGPEFLTYFNYEAQQDKSGLPNDRFSAERPEGSISTLTIQRTEQRDSAMYRCASTPRDTQYFGPGTRLTVL.